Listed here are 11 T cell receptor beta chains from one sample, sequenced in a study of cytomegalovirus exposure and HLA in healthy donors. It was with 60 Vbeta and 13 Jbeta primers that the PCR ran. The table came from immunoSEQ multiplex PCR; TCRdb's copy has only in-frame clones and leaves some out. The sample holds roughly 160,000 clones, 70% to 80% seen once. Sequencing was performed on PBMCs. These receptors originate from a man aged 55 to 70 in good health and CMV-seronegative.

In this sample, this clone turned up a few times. Here the CDR3 reads CASSPDRENEKLFF. The CDR3 bases are TGTGCCAGCAGCCCCGACAGGGAGAATGAAAAACTGTTTTTT. J is TRBJ1-4 and V is TRBV7-2, with TRBD1 matching 7 bases. Germline loops: CDR1 SGHTA, CDR2 FQGNSA. V was pared by 5 bases and J by 5 bases, with 5 bases of the junction left unmatched. The CDR3 consists of 14 residues.

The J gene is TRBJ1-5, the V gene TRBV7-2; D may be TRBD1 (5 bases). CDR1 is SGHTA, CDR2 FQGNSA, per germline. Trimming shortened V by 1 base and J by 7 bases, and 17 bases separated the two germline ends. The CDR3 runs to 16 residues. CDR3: CASSLVLKGWEQPQHF. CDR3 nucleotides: TGTGCCAGCAGCTTAGTACTGAAGGGGTGGGAACAGCCCCAGCATTTT. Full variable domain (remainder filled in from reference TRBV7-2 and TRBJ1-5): GAGVSQSPSNKVTEKGKDVELRCDPISGHTALYWYRQSLGQGLEFLIYFQGNSAPDKSGLPSDRFSAERTGGSVSTLTIQRTQQEDSAVYLCASSLVLKGWEQPQHFGDGTRLSIL.

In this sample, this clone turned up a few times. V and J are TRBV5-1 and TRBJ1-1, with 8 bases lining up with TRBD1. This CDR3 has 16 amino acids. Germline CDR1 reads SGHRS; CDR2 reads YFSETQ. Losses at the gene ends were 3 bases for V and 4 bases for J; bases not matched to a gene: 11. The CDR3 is CASSSFFRGRGTEAFF. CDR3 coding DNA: TGCGCCAGCAGCTCCTTCTTCAGGGGGCGAGGCACTGAAGCTTTCTTT.

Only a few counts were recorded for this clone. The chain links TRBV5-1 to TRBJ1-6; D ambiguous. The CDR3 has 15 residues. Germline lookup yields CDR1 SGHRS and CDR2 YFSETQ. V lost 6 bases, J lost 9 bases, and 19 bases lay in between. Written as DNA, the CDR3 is TGCGCCAGCAAGGAGTCACATACTGTTCCTTCACCCCTCCACTTT. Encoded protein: CASKESHTVPSPLHF.

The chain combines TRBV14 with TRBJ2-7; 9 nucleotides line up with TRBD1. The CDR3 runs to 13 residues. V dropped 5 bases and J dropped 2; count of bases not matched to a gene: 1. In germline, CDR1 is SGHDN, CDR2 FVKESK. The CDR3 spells CASSRTGAYEQYF. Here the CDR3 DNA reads TGTGCCAGCAGCAGGACAGGGGCCTACGAGCAGTACTTC. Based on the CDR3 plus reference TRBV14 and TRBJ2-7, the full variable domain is EAGVTQFPSHSVIEKGQTVTLRCDPISGHDNLYWYRRVMGKEIKFLLHFVKESKQDESGMPNNRFLAERTGGTYSTLKVQPAELEDSGVYFCASSRTGAYEQYFGPGTRLTVT.

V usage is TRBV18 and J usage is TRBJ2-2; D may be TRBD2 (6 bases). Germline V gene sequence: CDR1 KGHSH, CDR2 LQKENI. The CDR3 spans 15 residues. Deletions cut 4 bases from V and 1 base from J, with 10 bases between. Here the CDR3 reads CASSQDYRNTGELFF. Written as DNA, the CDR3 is TGTGCCAGCTCACAGGACTACAGGAACACCGGGGAGCTGTTTTTT. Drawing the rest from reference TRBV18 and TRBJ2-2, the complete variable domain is NAGVMQNPRHLVRRRGQEARLRCSPMKGHSHVYWYRQLPEEGLKFMVYLQKENIIDESGMPKERFSAEFPKEGPSILRIQQVVRGDSAAYFCASSQDYRNTGELFFGEGSRLTVL.

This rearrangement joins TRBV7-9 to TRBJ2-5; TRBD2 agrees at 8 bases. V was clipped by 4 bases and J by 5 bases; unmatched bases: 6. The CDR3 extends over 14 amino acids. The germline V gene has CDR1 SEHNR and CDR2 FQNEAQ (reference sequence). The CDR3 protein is CASSSQTSAETQYF. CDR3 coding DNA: TGTGCCAGCAGCTCCCAGACTAGCGCGGAGACCCAGTACTTC.

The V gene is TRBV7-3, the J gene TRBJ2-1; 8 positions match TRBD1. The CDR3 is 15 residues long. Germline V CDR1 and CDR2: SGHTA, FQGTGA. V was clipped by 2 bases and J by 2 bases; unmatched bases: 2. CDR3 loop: CASSLGQGTYNEQFF. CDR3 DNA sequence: TGTGCCAGCAGCTTAGGACAGGGTACCTACAATGAGCAGTTCTTC.

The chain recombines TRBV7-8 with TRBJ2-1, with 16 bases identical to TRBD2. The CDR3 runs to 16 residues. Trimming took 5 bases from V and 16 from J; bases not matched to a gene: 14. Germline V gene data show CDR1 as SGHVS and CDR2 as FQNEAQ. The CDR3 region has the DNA TGTGCCAGCAGCCGAGGGGGGACTAGCGGGAGGGCATCGATTTTCTTC. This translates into CASSRGGTSGRASIFF.

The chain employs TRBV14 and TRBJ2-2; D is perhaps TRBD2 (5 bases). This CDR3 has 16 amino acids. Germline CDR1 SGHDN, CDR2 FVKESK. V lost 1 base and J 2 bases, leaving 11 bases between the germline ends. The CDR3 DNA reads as TGTGCCAGCAGCCAAGGGACTCCGGCCAACACCGGGGAGCTGTTTTTT. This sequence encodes CASSQGTPANTGELFF.

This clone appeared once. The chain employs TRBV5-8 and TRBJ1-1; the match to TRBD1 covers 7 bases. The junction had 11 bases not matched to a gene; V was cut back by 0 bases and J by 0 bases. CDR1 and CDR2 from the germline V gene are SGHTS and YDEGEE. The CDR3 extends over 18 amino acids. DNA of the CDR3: TGTGCCAGCAGCTTGGGGGAAGAGACAGGGAGCGTGAACACTGAAGCTTTCTTT. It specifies CASSLGEETGSVNTEAFF.